This TCR beta chain is drawn from a study of blood T cell repertoires in COVID-19 (dated by TCRdb to about 2020). Concerning the study at large: Collaborator samples came from the United States, Italy and Spain and covered acute and convalescent phases of COVID-19. The material from the prospective study consisted of cDNA or gDNA derived from T cells, B-cell-depleted T cells, or PBMCs. The repertoires were released in a freely available public database meant as a resource for research on the immune response to SARS-CoV-2. The dataset comprised deeply sampled blood TCRbeta repertoires from subjects exposed to, actively infected with, or recovered from COVID-19. The sample metadata nearly always contained a de-identified subject ID, COVID-19 status, age in years and sex. Where available, HLA class I and class II types were taken from metadata supplied by the sample provider and were not determined by assay-based typing. The samples were drawn from two sources: the first 160 participants of the ongoing ImmuneRACE study, and 1,254 subjects contributed by 6 global collaborators. Results the study describes overall, beyond this receptor: The amount of clinical and demographic metadata varied by source and participant and was provided uncurated.

At one collaborating source in Seattle, patients were enrolled during active infection and were followed longitudinally through the course of disease. Collaborating institutions collected whole blood in K2EDTA tubes following their own protocols. For TCRbeta analysis, collaborator samples were shipped as frozen whole blood, as isolated PBMCs, or as DNA extracted from either sample type. Reading from cysteine to phenylalanine, the CDR3 counts 15 amino acids. Of the read, only the CDR3 DNA is kept; its 45 bases are in frame from base 1. Trimming costs V 4 bases and J 4 bases, and their ends lie 18 bases apart. The germline V gene (reference sequence) yields SGHNT for CDR1 and YYREEE for CDR2. The immunoSEQ Assay, a bias-controlled multiplex PCR, was used to amplify TCRbeta CDR3 regions from genomic DNA. In the paper's pipeline: Nucleated cell counts per sample were estimated from amplification of reference gene primers within the assay. To quantify the absolute abundance of each unique TCRbeta CDR3 rearrangement, sequence reads were collapsed and filtered. Productive Simpson clonality was computed per sample as the square root of Simpson's diversity index over productive rearrangements. Sourced from immuneACCESS, this table was stored by TCRdb with only in-frame sequences that have V and J called. A share of the clones is absent; for the studies checked, an unresolved V gene accounts for under half, and the remainder has no known explanation. D and trimming come from the DNA, and the V and J calls and clone size come from that table. In this sample the table shows over 150,000 clones, about 87% of which occur a single time. 0.45% to 0.6% of the sample belongs to the ten largest clones.

Turning to this clone: No antigen is known for it. No qualities accompany the bases; no much larger clone lies one base away.

Sequenced: peripheral blood. The chain uses TRBV5-4 and TRBJ2-7; TRBD1 might be the D gene, on 5 matching bases. The TCR originated in a man aged 60 to 69 with COVID-19, enrolled during active disease. The base sequence is TGTGCCAGCAGCCTCGACGGCGCAGGGCAATACGAGCAGTACTTC. Its translation reads: CASSLDGAGQYEQYF. When the CDR3 is completed using the reference TRBV5-4 and TRBJ2-7 genes on either side, the full variable domain is ETGVTQSPTHLIKTRGQQVTLRCSSQSGHNTVSWYQQALGQGPQFIFQYYREEENGRGNFPPRFSGLQFPNYSSELNVNALELDDSALYLCASSLDGAGQYEQYFGPGTRLTVT.